A selection of T cell receptor beta chains follows, all from one sample in a study of blood T cell repertoires in COVID-19. Clones were sequenced by immunoSEQ multiplex PCR, and TCRdb holds only the in-frame ones, with some missing. In the table there are about 220,000 clones, 84% of which are singletons. Sequenced material: peripheral blood. These TCRs come from a woman aged 55-69 years who had recovered from COVID-19. CDR3s include the opening cysteine and the closing phenylalanine or tryptophan. A D gene is named only where the DNA matches it firmly. Not every row has a clone size; where given, it reads once, few, many or a size class.

CDR3aa,CDR3nt,v_gene,abundance,d_gene,len,j_gene
CASSLTGQGLGQYF,TGTGCCAGCAGCCTCACGGGACAGGGGTTAGGGCAGTACTTC,TRBV4-2,.,TRBD1,14,TRBJ2-7
CASSSGVYGYTF,TGTGCCAGTAGTTCAGGGGTCTATGGCTACACCTTC,TRBV19,.,.,12,TRBJ1-2
CASSQTSGGSYEQYF,TGCGCCAGCTCCCAGACTAGTGGCGGTTCCTACGAGCAGTACTTC,TRBV5-1,.,.,15,TRBJ2-7
CASSPTAGAEGEAFF,TGTGCCAGCTCACCCACCGCGGGGGCGGAGGGTGAAGCTTTCTTT,TRBV18,.,.,15,TRBJ1-1
CASKISGGPDTGELFF,TGCGCCAGTAAGATTAGCGGGGGCCCCGACACCGGGGAGCTGTTTTTT,TRBV4-1,.,TRBD2,16,TRBJ2-2
CASSPGQGARGYTF,TGTGCCAGCAGTCCGGGACAGGGGGCGCGCGGCTACACCTTC,TRBV28,.,TRBD1,14,TRBJ1-2
CASSIGATTYNEQFF,TGTGCCAGTAGTATAGGGGCCACCACCTACAATGAGCAGTTCTTC,TRBV19,.,.,15,TRBJ2-1
CASSLRTVRETQYF,TGTGCCAGCAGCTTGAGGACAGTTCGAGAGACCCAGTACTTC,TRBV5-8,.,.,14,TRBJ2-5
CSVTWVRGAETQYF,TGCAGCGTGACCTGGGTCAGGGGGGCAGAGACCCAGTACTTC,TRBV29-1,.,.,14,TRBJ2-5
CASSLGQEKYNEQFF,TGTGCCAGCAGCCTGGGACAGGAGAAATACAATGAGCAGTTCTTC,TRBV7-6,.,TRBD1,15,TRBJ2-1
CASSQLLGGNYGYTF,TGCGCCAGCAGCCAGCTATTGGGGGGAAACTATGGCTACACCTTC,TRBV4-1,.,.,15,TRBJ1-2
CASSPDSFNYGYTF,TGTGCCAGCAGCCCGGACAGCTTCAACTATGGCTACACCTTC,TRBV11-2,once,.,14,TRBJ1-2
CASSLRVRVDNEQFF,TGTGCCAGCAGCCTCAGGGTAAGAGTGGACAATGAGCAGTTCTTC,TRBV7-9,once,.,15,TRBJ2-1
CASSPRRVYTQYF,TGTGCCAGCAGCCCCCGCAGGGTCTATACGCAGTATTTT,TRBV7-9,.,.,13,TRBJ2-3
CASSLQAGDEKLFF,TGTGCCAGCAGCTTACAAGCGGGGGATGAAAAACTGTTTTTT,TRBV7-9,.,.,14,TRBJ1-4
CASSDPGTEAFF,TGTGCCAGCAGTGACCCGGGGACTGAAGCTTTCTTT,TRBV2,.,.,12,TRBJ1-1
CASSWGTGPNQPQHF,TGTGCCAGCAGCTGGGGGACAGGCCCCAATCAGCCCCAGCATTTT,TRBV5-4,.,TRBD1,15,TRBJ1-5
CASSPWGVEGYTF,TGTGCCAGCTCCCCCTGGGGGGTGGAGGGCTACACCTTC,TRBV3-1/TRBV3-2,.,.,13,TRBJ1-2
CASHVQGAVGELFF,TGTGCCAGCCACGTCCAGGGGGCAGTCGGGGAGCTGTTTTTT,TRBV5-4,few,TRBD1,14,TRBJ2-2
CASSEASTGGGELFF,TGTGCCAGCAGTGAAGCATCCACGGGGGGCGGGGAGCTGTTTTTT,TRBV2,.,TRBD2,15,TRBJ2-2
CASQDRTSSYEQYF,TGTGCCAGCCAGGACAGGACGAGCTCCTACGAGCAGTACTTC,TRBV2,.,TRBD1,14,TRBJ2-7
CASSPNSEPYGYTF,TGTGCCAGCTCACCTAACTCCGAACCTTATGGCTACACCTTC,TRBV18,.,.,14,TRBJ1-2
CAHSGGAYEQYF,TGTGCTCACAGCGGGGGGGCCTACGAGCAGTACTTC,TRBV30,.,TRBD2,12,TRBJ2-7
CASSIISGAPTDTQYF,TGTGCCAGTAGTATAATTAGCGGGGCCCCCACAGATACGCAGTATTTT,TRBV19,.,TRBD2,16,TRBJ2-3
CASRRTGFSGANVLTF,TGTGCCAGCAGACGGACGGGATTCTCTGGGGCCAACGTCCTGACTTTC,TRBV3-1/TRBV3-2,once,.,16,TRBJ2-6
CASSLSGQGWSGANVLTF,TGTGCCAGCAGTTTATCCGGACAGGGGTGGTCTGGGGCCAACGTCCTGACTTTC,TRBV27,.,TRBD1,18,TRBJ2-6
CAWSRIAGGGDTQYF,TGTGCCTGGAGTCGAATAGCGGGGGGCGGGGATACGCAGTATTTT,TRBV30,once,TRBD2,15,TRBJ2-3
CAWSGPYKWTGGAWQPQHF,TGTGCCTGGAGTGGACCTTATAAATGGACAGGGGGCGCCTGGCAGCCCCAGCATTTT,TRBV30,.,TRBD1,19,TRBJ1-5
CASSPSQRAQYF,TGTGCCAGCAGCCCGTCCCAGAGGGCCCAGTACTTC,TRBV5-6,.,.,12,TRBJ2-5
CASSRGGGGVRNANTGELFF,TGTGCCAGCAGCCGGGGAGGCGGGGGGGTACGAAACGCGAACACCGGGGAGCTGTTTTTT,TRBV9,.,TRBD2,20,TRBJ2-2
CASKLTGSDSPLHF,TGTGCCAGCAAGTTGACAGGGAGCGATTCACCCCTCCACTTT,TRBV2,once,TRBD1,14,TRBJ1-6
CASSAGTGATEAFF,TGTGCCAGCAGTGCTGGGACAGGGGCAACTGAAGCTTTCTTT,TRBV2,.,TRBD1,14,TRBJ1-1
CASSGQGQQETQYF,TGCGCCAGCAGCGGCCAGGGACAGCAAGAGACCCAGTACTTC,TRBV10-2,.,TRBD1,14,TRBJ2-5
CASSPGQGVGEQYF,TGTGCCAGCAGTCCGGGACAGGGGGTGGGCGAGCAGTACTTC,TRBV6-6,.,TRBD1,14,TRBJ2-7
CSVVDRGQEKLFF,TGCAGCGTCGTCGACAGGGGGCAAGAAAAACTGTTTTTT,TRBV29-1,few,TRBD1,13,TRBJ1-4